The clone carrying this T cell receptor beta chain is labeled as medium-sized (0.01 to 0.1%). Its antigen is still unknown. This entry belongs to a study of spatial heterogeneity in lung cancer. Time point meaning: sample taken at primary tumor resection. Study results and caveats: Tumor mutation count correlated with how many alpha and beta TCRs expanded intratumorally.

TCRdb reprocessed the 5' RACE reads with MiXCR, giving one entry per CDR3 protein. In the table there are 11,000 to 15,000 distinct CDR3 sequences, approximately 4.5% of which are singletons. The TCR sequence derives from a female donor with early-stage non-small cell lung cancer. The sample was lung tumor tissue, taken at surgery.

In nucleotides, the CDR3 is TGTGCCAGCAGCTTAGTATGGGGGAACATTCAGTACTTC. It translates to CASSLVWGNIQYF. This chain links TRBV13 with TRBJ2-4, with D perhaps TRBD1 or TRBD2 (5 bases each). Between the trimmed V and J ends, which lost 1 base and 7 bases, there was a span of 8 bases. Germline-derived CDR1 and CDR2 are PRHDT and FYEKMQ (reference sequence). The CDR3 length is 13 residues.